Listed below are T cell receptor beta chains from one sample, sequenced in a study of shared clonotypes between healthy human individuals. Data came from immunoSEQ multiplex PCR; TCRdb stores just in-frame clones and leaves some out. The top ten clones hold more than 1.5% of a sample with about 2.1 million clones, just over 90% of them seen once. Source material: naive CD8+ T cells from PBMCs. The receptors were gathered from a man aged 18 to 29 in good health. Some clones in this sample may be carry-over from other donors' samples. Each CDR3 is given with its conserved first and last residue. The order of the fields is CDR3 DNA, CDR3 protein, J gene, clone size, V gene, D gene. The D gene is left open where the match is weak. A row's size may be missing; if present it is once, few, many or a size class.

CDR3nt: TGTGCCAGCACGATCACGGGAGGGAGCTCCTACAATGAGCAGTTCTTC
CDR3aa: CASTITGGSSYNEQFF
j_gene: TRBJ2-1
abundance: -
v_gene: TRBV27
d_gene: TRBD2

CDR3nt: TGTGCCAGCAGTTACCTCACAGGGGGCGGCACTGAAGCTTTCTTT
CDR3aa: CASSYLTGGGTEAFF
j_gene: TRBJ1-1
abundance: -
v_gene: TRBV28
d_gene: TRBD1

CDR3nt: TGTGCCAGCTTCCTCGGGTGGTCTGGAAACACCATATATTTT
CDR3aa: CASFLGWSGNTIYF
j_gene: TRBJ1-3
abundance: -
v_gene: TRBV2
d_gene: -

CDR3nt: TGTGCCAGCAGCTTTTCGGGATCTCCCGCCGAGCAGTACTTC
CDR3aa: CASSFSGSPAEQYF
j_gene: TRBJ2-7
abundance: -
v_gene: TRBV5-4
d_gene: -

CDR3nt: TGTGCCAGCAGTTTTGGGGAGGGTCTCGGCTACACCTTC
CDR3aa: CASSFGEGLGYTF
j_gene: TRBJ1-2
abundance: -
v_gene: TRBV27
d_gene: -

CDR3nt: TGTGCCAGCAGGGCCCTTTTTAGCACCGGGGAGCTGTTTTTT
CDR3aa: CASRALFSTGELFF
j_gene: TRBJ2-2
abundance: -
v_gene: TRBV27
d_gene: -

CDR3nt: TGTGCCAGCAGTCCTTGGACAGAACAGCCGGGAAACACCATATATTTT
CDR3aa: CASSPWTEQPGNTIYF
j_gene: TRBJ1-3
abundance: -
v_gene: TRBV28
d_gene: -

CDR3nt: TGTGCCAGCAGCGTAGGGGCGTCTAGCACAGATACGCAGTATTTT
CDR3aa: CASSVGASSTDTQYF
j_gene: TRBJ2-3
abundance: -
v_gene: TRBV9
d_gene: -

CDR3nt: TGTGCCAGCAGCGGCCCCTCGGGGGCAGCCTATGGCTACACCTTC
CDR3aa: CASSGPSGAAYGYTF
j_gene: TRBJ1-2
abundance: -
v_gene: TRBV5-4
d_gene: -

CDR3nt: TGTGCCAGTAGGCCGAACCACTCAGGACAGGGGGCGGCTACTGAAGCTTTCTTT
CDR3aa: CASRPNHSGQGAATEAFF
j_gene: TRBJ1-1
abundance: once
v_gene: TRBV19
d_gene: TRBD1

CDR3nt: TGTGCCAGCAGCGTAGGAGGCCACGAGCAGTACTTC
CDR3aa: CASSVGGHEQYF
j_gene: TRBJ2-7
abundance: -
v_gene: TRBV9
d_gene: -

CDR3nt: TGTGCCAGCAGCCCTAGCGGGATCTCCTACGAGCAGTACTTC
CDR3aa: CASSPSGISYEQYF
j_gene: TRBJ2-7
abundance: -
v_gene: TRBV5-6
d_gene: TRBD2

CDR3nt: TGTGCCAGCAGTTTTAACTACAATGAGCAGTTCTTC
CDR3aa: CASSFNYNEQFF
j_gene: TRBJ2-1
abundance: -
v_gene: TRBV28
d_gene: -

CDR3nt: TGTGCCATCAGTGCAGACAGGGATGAGGCAGATACGCAGTATTTT
CDR3aa: CAISADRDEADTQYF
j_gene: TRBJ2-3
abundance: once
v_gene: TRBV10-3
d_gene: TRBD1

CDR3nt: TGTGCCAGCAGCCCGACAGGGCGGCAGCCCCAGCATTTT
CDR3aa: CASSPTGRQPQHF
j_gene: TRBJ1-5
abundance: -
v_gene: TRBV28
d_gene: TRBD1

CDR3nt: TGTGCCATCAGGCTGACTAGCGGGAGATCCTACGAGCAGTACTTC
CDR3aa: CAIRLTSGRSYEQYF
j_gene: TRBJ2-7
abundance: -
v_gene: TRBV10-3
d_gene: TRBD2

CDR3nt: TGTGCCAGCAGCTCGCCGAAGAGGACTTCTGACCCCGAGCAGTACTTC
CDR3aa: CASSSPKRTSDPEQYF
j_gene: TRBJ2-7
abundance: -
v_gene: TRBV7-2
d_gene: -

CDR3nt: TGTGCCAGCAGCCAGCGAAGAGAGACCTACGAGCAGTACTTC
CDR3aa: CASSQRRETYEQYF
j_gene: TRBJ2-7
abundance: -
v_gene: TRBV7-9
d_gene: -

CDR3nt: TGTGCCAGCAGTGGGACTAGCGCAGTCCAGGGCCGTGAGCAGTTCTTC
CDR3aa: CASSGTSAVQGREQFF
j_gene: TRBJ2-1
abundance: -
v_gene: TRBV9
d_gene: TRBD2

CDR3nt: TGTGCCAGCACCCTAAACCGGGACACCTATCAGCCCCAGCATTTT
CDR3aa: CASTLNRDTYQPQHF
j_gene: TRBJ1-5
abundance: -
v_gene: TRBV7-6
d_gene: -

CDR3nt: TGTGCCAGCAGTTTTTCCCTGGGGGTTTCCTACGAGCAGTACTTC
CDR3aa: CASSFSLGVSYEQYF
j_gene: TRBJ2-7
abundance: -
v_gene: TRBV28
d_gene: -

CDR3nt: TGCGCCAGCAGCCACCGAGGGAACACTGAAGCTTTCTTT
CDR3aa: CASSHRGNTEAFF
j_gene: TRBJ1-1
abundance: -
v_gene: TRBV4-1
d_gene: -

CDR3nt: TGTGCCAGCAGCTTACAGGACAGGGGAGGGAAACTGTTTTTT
CDR3aa: CASSLQDRGGKLFF
j_gene: TRBJ1-4
abundance: -
v_gene: TRBV13
d_gene: TRBD1

CDR3nt: TGTGCCAGCAGCGGGACAGGGGGTAGCAATCAGCCCCAGCATTTT
CDR3aa: CASSGTGGSNQPQHF
j_gene: TRBJ1-5
abundance: -
v_gene: TRBV28
d_gene: TRBD1

CDR3nt: TGTGCCAGCAGTTTTGGGGGGGCAGGCGAGCAGTACTTC
CDR3aa: CASSFGGAGEQYF
j_gene: TRBJ2-7
abundance: -
v_gene: TRBV27
d_gene: -

CDR3nt: TGTGCCAGCAGTTTATTTGGGGGGGCCCTCGTTGAAGCTTTCTTT
CDR3aa: CASSLFGGALVEAFF
j_gene: TRBJ1-1
abundance: -
v_gene: TRBV28
d_gene: -

CDR3nt: TGTGCCAGCAGGGGAATCCCGGCCTCCTACGAGCAGTACTTC
CDR3aa: CASRGIPASYEQYF
j_gene: TRBJ2-7
abundance: -
v_gene: TRBV27
d_gene: -

CDR3nt: TGTGCCAGCAGCGCCCGTGGGTCCTACGAGCAGTACTTC
CDR3aa: CASSARGSYEQYF
j_gene: TRBJ2-7
abundance: -
v_gene: TRBV9
d_gene: -